The 21 T cell receptor beta chains reported below all come from one sample, sequenced in a study of T cells in Graves' hyperthyroidism and ophthalmopathy (dated by TCRdb to the late 2010s). The receptor library was made with multiplex PCR. Data came from an Illumina HiSeq 2000. Amplification of TCR beta CDR3 regions was carried out from RNA transcripts. The first round of RT-PCR for the TCR CDR3 was performed with the HTBI primer set and the Qiagen OneStep RT-PCR kit. The public reads were reanalyzed by TCRdb: fastp trimming at Q25, MiXCR alignment, in-frame beta chains only. One record per CDR3 amino acid sequence lists the most common genes and DNA. Across this sample there are 550,000 to 700,000 distinct CDR3 sequences, with 35% to 55% seen only once. The top ten hold around 19% of the sample. Input material: peripheral blood or thyroid tissue (not recorded which). The source of these receptors is an adult woman with Graves' disease, either hyperthyroidism or ophthalmopathy (not recorded which).

V usage is TRBV20-1 and J usage is TRBJ2-7, with TRBD2 matching 7 bases. The CDR3 contains 15 residues. Germline V CDR1 and CDR2: DFQATT, SNEGSKA (reference sequence). J lost 4 bases, V lost 3 bases, and 12 bases had no gene match. The CDR3 loop reads CSASALRGGGYEQYF. CDR3 coding DNA: TGCAGTGCTAGTGCTCTAAGGGGCGGGGGATACGAGCAGTACTTC.

The V and J genes are TRBV20-1 and TRBJ1-5, with D unresolved. V was trimmed by 4 bases and J by 4 bases, leaving 17 bases between them. The CDR3 totals 15 residues. Germline values: CDR1 DFQATT, CDR2 SNEGSKA (reference sequence). The CDR3, as DNA: TGCAGTGCTAAAGTGCCCCCTGGCGGGAATCAGCCCCAGCATTTT. Its protein is CSAKVPPGGNQPQHF.

This clonotype was detected many times. This chain connects TRBV2 to TRBJ2-2; 8 nucleotides agree with TRBD1. Germline CDR1 is SNHLY and CDR2 is FYNNEI. V lost 9 bases, J lost 5 bases, and 17 bases stayed unmatched. The CDR3 is 17 amino acids. The CDR3 protein is CASWNGQGVKMTGELFF. The CDR3 DNA reads TGTGCCAGTTGGAACGGACAGGGTGTAAAGATGACCGGGGAGCTGTTTTTT.

There are many counts of this clonotype. The chain combines TRBV29-1 with TRBJ1-2; the match to TRBD1 covers 9 bases. The trim removed 5 bases at V and 8 bases at J, leaving 15 bases unmatched. Germline values: CDR1 SQVTM, CDR2 ANQGSEA. The CDR3 is 15 residues long. The CDR3 bases are TGCAGCGTTTTTGCCTCCCGGGACAGGGACCTCGGCTACACCTTC. Encoded protein: CSVFASRDRDLGYTF.

CDR3 amino acids: CASSGTGGRSLFF. The DNA for the CDR3 is TGTGCCAGCAGTGGGACAGGGGGCCGAAGTCTGTTTTTT. The rearrangement links TRBV28 to TRBJ1-4; 12 nucleotides line up with TRBD1. V lost 5 bases and J lost 14; bases outside the gene matches: 6. This CDR3 is 13 amino acids long. CDR1 is MDHEN, CDR2 SYDVKM, per germline.

At least ten counts were recorded for this clonotype. The rearrangement uses TRBV5-1 and TRBJ2-5, with TRBD2 matching 7 bases. Germline lookup yields CDR1 SGHRS and CDR2 YFSETQ. V lost 4 bases to trimming and J lost 4 bases; unmatched junction nucleotides: 13. CDR3 length: 16 amino acids. The CDR3 region is CASSLLASGIAETQYF. CDR3 coding DNA: TGCGCCAGCAGCCTGTTGGCCAGCGGGATTGCAGAGACCCAGTACTTC.

This chain uses TRBV24-1 with TRBJ2-7; D tentatively fits TRBD1 or TRBD2 (5 bases each). V dropped 5 bases and J dropped 1 base, with 14 bases sitting between them. The V gene's germline CDR1 is KGHDR and CDR2 SFDVKD. The CDR3 loop spans 15 amino acids. The CDR3 nucleotides are TGTGCCACCAGTGTATCGGGACCGGGATCCTACGAGCAGTACTTC. Its protein is CATSVSGPGSYEQYF.

The chain is built from TRBV12-3 or TRBV12-4 and TRBJ1-2; D is undetermined. Trimming pared 5 bases from V and 11 bases from J, leaving 12 bases between. The CDR3 totals 11 residues. CDR3 residues: CASSAHRGYTF. The CDR3 DNA reads TGTGCCAGCAGTGCTCACAGAGGGTACACCTTC.

The count of this clonotype is one. CDR3 sequence reads: CASSTGIANYGYTF. The DNA for the CDR3 is TGTGCCAGTAGTACAGGAATAGCTAACTATGGCTACACCTTC. The V and J genes are TRBV19 and TRBJ1-2, with no clear D. Germline values: CDR1 LNHDA, CDR2 SQIVND (reference sequence). The CDR3 length is 14 residues. The ends were cut back, 4 bases at V and 0 bases at J, with 9 bases in the middle.

This clonotype has at least ten counts. V and J are TRBV12-3 or TRBV12-4 and TRBJ1-1; D unresolved. The CDR3 has 15 residues. V gave up 6 bases and J gave up 5 bases, with 19 bases separating them. The CDR3: CASSKHGRLGTEAFF. The CDR3 coding sequence is TGTGCCAGCAGCAAACACGGGAGGCTCGGGACTGAAGCTTTCTTT.

This sequence joins TRBV7-9 and TRBJ2-7, with 9 bases matching TRBD1. Germline CDR1 SEHNR, CDR2 FQNEAQ (reference sequence). V lost 3 bases, J lost 6 bases, and 12 bases stayed unmatched. The CDR3 runs to 16 residues. Written as DNA, the CDR3 is TGTGCCAGCAGCTTCCGCACAGGGGGCAGTGGCCTCGAGCAGTACTTC. Amino acids: CASSFRTGGSGLEQYF.

This clonotype has ten or more counts. V usage is TRBV2 and J usage is TRBJ1-5, with 8 bases fitting TRBD1. This CDR3 is 15 amino acids long. J gave up 2 bases and V 4 bases, and 4 bases lay outside the gene matches. Germline lookup yields CDR1 SNHLY and CDR2 FYNNEI. CDR3 sequence: CASSGTGLGNQPQHF. The CDR3 bases are TGTGCCAGCAGTGGGACAGGGCTGGGCAATCAGCCCCAGCATTTT.

This chain connects TRBV15 to TRBJ2-7; TRBD2 is a possible D gene (6 bases). Germline V gene lookup returns CDR1 LNHNV and CDR2 YYDKDF (reference sequence). This CDR3 has 13 amino acids. V lost 5 bases, J lost 0 bases, and 8 bases lay in between. CDR3 sequence (DNA): TGTGCCACCAGCGGCGGGATCTCCTACGAGCAGTACTTC. Protein product: CATSGGISYEQYF.

This chain links TRBV7-8 with TRBJ1-4; D is perhaps TRBD1 (5 bases). The CDR3 runs to 14 residues. Germline lookup yields CDR1 SGHVS and CDR2 FQNEAQ. V was shortened by 1 base and J by 8 bases, with 11 bases between the two germline ends. The CDR3 loop is CASSLEGGDEKLFF. As DNA, the CDR3 is TGTGCCAGCAGCTTAGAGGGAGGGGACGAAAAACTGTTTTTT. The entire variable domain, with the rest obtained from reference TRBV7-8 and TRBJ1-4, is as follows: GAGVSQSPRYKVAKRGQDVALRCDPISGHVSLFWYQQALGQGPEFLTYFQNEAQLDKSGLPSDRFFAERPEGSVSTLKIQRTQQEDSAVYLCASSLEGGDEKLFFGSGTQLSVL.

About this clonotype: The germline gene is not matched at one end of the junction; a read error may be the cause. The chain links TRBV6-5 to TRBJ1-1; D possibly corresponds to TRBD1 (5 bases). This CDR3 is 13 amino acids long. Germline V gives CDR1 MNHEY, CDR2 SVGAGI. CDR3 in DNA: TGTGCCAGCGGTTACAGTGGGGGCACTGAAGCTTTCTTT. This encodes CASGYSGGTEAFF.

The chain has TRBV15 and TRBJ2-2, with TRBD2 matching 7 bases. CDR1 is LNHNV and CDR2 is YYDKDF in the germline V gene (reference sequence). V lost 5 bases to trimming and J lost 4 bases; unmatched junction nucleotides: 4. The CDR3 is 14 amino acids. The CDR3 DNA follows: TGTGCCACCAGCGGGAGGGCCCCCACCGGGGAGCTGTTTTTT. Residues: CATSGRAPTGELFF.

This clonotype was counted many times. This sequence joins TRBV6-5 and TRBJ1-6; D not certain. The CDR3 contains 14 residues. Per germline, CDR1 MNHEY and CDR2 SVGAGI. Trimming pared 0 bases from V and 10 bases from J, leaving 10 bases between. CDR3 sequence: CASSYSEGSSPLHF. CDR3 coding DNA: TGTGCCAGCAGTTACTCCGAGGGTAGCTCACCCCTCCACTTT.

This clonotype has at least ten counts. V is TRBV6-6 and J is TRBJ2-5; D call uncertain. The CDR3 is 14 amino acids. Trimming took off 6 bases at V and 2 bases at J, with 13 bases between the two ends. In germline, CDR1 is MNHNY, CDR2 SVGAGI (reference sequence). CDR3 sequence reads: CASSSSDRQETQYF. The CDR3 region has the DNA TGTGCCAGCAGCTCTTCGGACCGTCAAGAGACCCAGTACTTC.

The V call is TRBV11-2, the J call TRBJ2-2; 7 nucleotides align to TRBD1. CDR1 SGHAT and CDR2 FQNNGV come from the germline V gene. The CDR3 is 15 residues long. The trim removed 5 bases at V and 4 bases at J, leaving 7 bases unmatched. The CDR3 reads CASSVHPGGTGELFF. CDR3 bases: TGTGCCAGCAGCGTCCATCCAGGGGGCACCGGGGAGCTGTTTTTT.

This sequence joins TRBV7-3 and TRBJ1-6, with a tentative D call TRBD1 (6 bases). CDR3 size: 15 residues. Germline lookup yields CDR1 SGHTA and CDR2 FQGTGA. Trimming took 1 base from V and 7 from J, leaving 11 bases between them. The CDR3 sequence is CASSLRGARNSPLHF. CDR3 sequence (DNA): TGTGCCAGCAGCTTAAGGGGGGCTCGGAATTCACCCCTCCACTTT.

This clonotype was observed at least ten times. V is TRBV19 and J is TRBJ2-7; D possibly uses TRBD1 or TRBD2 (5 bases each). V lost 3 bases and J 7 bases, leaving 19 bases between the germline ends. This CDR3 has 15 amino acids. Germline CDR1 and CDR2: LNHDA and SQIVND (reference sequence). The CDR3 DNA follows: TGTGCCAGTAGTATGGTGAGGGGAAGTTCGGGGGAGCAGTACTTC. It is translated as CASSMVRGSSGEQYF.